These T cell receptor beta chains were read from a single sample in a study of blood T cell repertoires in COVID-19. Libraries were prepared by immunoSEQ multiplex PCR; TCRdb keeps only in-frame clonotypes and omits some of them. The table has 230,000 or so clones, roughly nine tenths seen once. The sample taken for sequencing was peripheral blood. These receptors came from a middle-aged man with active or convalescent COVID-19. The CDR3 runs from the conserved cysteine through the conserved F or W. The D gene is left open where the match is weak. The listing skips clone size in some rows; elsewhere it reads once, few, many or a size class.

d_gene,abundance,v_gene,j_gene,CDR3aa,CDR3nt
.,.,TRBV27,TRBJ2-2,CASSYGTPNTGELFF,TGTGCCAGCAGTTACGGGACACCTAACACCGGGGAGCTGTTTTTT
TRBD1,.,TRBV7-9,TRBJ1-3,CASSSTGGSGNTIYF,TGTGCCAGCAGCTCGACAGGGGGCTCTGGAAACACCATATATTTT
TRBD1,.,TRBV9,TRBJ1-5,CASSVVRLGQGAPFNQPQHF,TGTGCCAGCAGCGTAGTCCGTCTGGGACAGGGGGCGCCGTTCAATCAGCCCCAGCATTTT
.,.,TRBV11-2,TRBJ2-3,CASSPRGGFAVTDTQYF,TGTGCCAGCAGTCCCCGAGGGGGTTTTGCGGTGACAGATACGCAGTATTTT
.,.,TRBV5-5,TRBJ1-2,CATTLQQGFYGYTF,TGTGCCACGACCCTACAACAGGGCTTCTATGGCTACACCTTC
.,.,TRBV10-1,TRBJ1-6,CASSAPGPRNSPLHF,TGCGCCAGCAGTGCACCAGGGCCGCGGAATTCACCCCTCCACTTT
TRBD2,.,TRBV3-1/TRBV3-2,TRBJ2-2,CASSLTPGLGKGGELFF,TGTGCCAGCAGCCTTACCCCGGGACTAGGGAAGGGCGGGGAGCTGTTTTTT
.,.,TRBV2,TRBJ1-5,CASSEALMTVNQPQHF,TGTGCCAGCAGTGAAGCGCTTATGACAGTTAATCAGCCCCAGCATTTT
.,few,TRBV2,TRBJ2-1,CARSGTGHREQFF,TGTGCCAGATCGGGCACGGGACACCGGGAGCAGTTCTTC
.,.,TRBV25-1,TRBJ1-1,CASSDRQSVNTEAFF,TGTGCCAGCAGTGATCGTCAATCAGTTAACACTGAAGCTTTCTTT
TRBD1,.,TRBV6-4,TRBJ2-1,CASSEGQGANNEQFF,TGTGCCAGCAGTGAAGGGCAGGGGGCTAACAATGAGCAGTTCTTC
.,.,TRBV6-5,TRBJ1-4,CASTRRRGINEKLFF,TGTGCCAGCACCAGGAGGAGGGGCATTAATGAAAAACTGTTTTTT
.,.,TRBV11-2,TRBJ2-1,CASSLDPGLGEQFF,TGTGCCAGCAGCTTAGACCCAGGGTTGGGTGAGCAGTTCTTC
.,.,TRBV5-1,TRBJ1-3,CASSLYGQLLQGNTIYF,TGCGCCAGCAGCTTGTATGGACAGCTCCTTCAAGGAAACACCATATATTTT
.,few,TRBV9,TRBJ1-1,CASSVVVGQSTEAFF,TGTGCCAGCAGCGTCGTAGTAGGACAGAGCACTGAAGCTTTCTTT
TRBD2,.,TRBV29-1,TRBJ2-4,CSVGGTSGGKNIQYF,TGCAGCGTTGGAGGGACTAGCGGGGGTAAAAACATTCAGTACTTC
TRBD1,.,TRBV6-5,TRBJ1-2,CASSPDRAGTYGYTF,TGTGCCAGCAGCCCCGACAGGGCGGGTACATATGGCTACACCTTC
.,once,TRBV2,TRBJ1-3,CASSSGTRSGNTIYF,TGTGCCAGCAGCTCCGGGACAAGGTCTGGAAACACCATATATTTT
.,few,TRBV7-9,TRBJ1-1,CASSSSSEGTEAFF,TGTGCCAGCAGCTCATCCTCCGAGGGCACTGAAGCTTTCTTT
TRBD1,.,TRBV19,TRBJ1-2,CASSLVGQASGAGYTF,TGTGCCAGTAGTTTGGTCGGACAGGCGTCGGGGGCTGGCTACACCTTC
.,.,TRBV5-6,TRBJ1-5,CASSLLGQGGQPQHF,TGTGCCAGCAGCTTGTTGGGGCAAGGGGGTCAGCCCCAGCATTTT
TRBD1,few,TRBV7-8,TRBJ1-4,CASSATGVTNEKLFF,TGTGCCAGCAGCGCTACAGGGGTAACTAATGAAAAACTGTTTTTT
TRBD2,.,TRBV28,TRBJ2-1,CASSLQVAGYNEQFF,TGTGCCAGCAGTCTACAGGTAGCGGGATACAATGAGCAGTTCTTC
TRBD1,.,TRBV18,TRBJ2-1,CASSPGQGTDEQFF,TGTGCCAGCTCACCGGGACAGGGCACTGATGAGCAGTTCTTC
TRBD2,.,TRBV12-5,TRBJ2-3,CASRYGGAVTDTQYF,TGTGCTAGCCGCTACGGGGGGGCCGTCACAGATACGCAGTATTTT
.,.,TRBV12-3/TRBV12-4,TRBJ1-5,CASSTPYNQPQHF,TGTGCCAGCAGTACACCGTATAATCAGCCCCAGCATTTT
TRBD2,few,TRBV27,TRBJ2-7,CASSPGLAGAGGEQYF,TGTGCCAGCAGTCCCGGACTAGCGGGAGCGGGGGGCGAGCAGTACTTC
.,.,TRBV19,TRBJ2-7,CASSMGSSYEQYF,TGTGCCAGTAGTATGGGGAGCTCCTACGAGCAGTACTTC
TRBD1,.,TRBV6-5,TRBJ2-1,CASQRTGAVNEQFF,TGTGCCAGTCAACGGACAGGGGCAGTTAATGAGCAGTTCTTC
TRBD2,.,TRBV4-1,TRBJ2-5,CASSQVTGGPLVSSSQYF,TGCGCCAGCAGCCAAGTGACGGGAGGGCCTTTAGTTAGTAGTTCCCAGTACTTC
TRBD1,few,TRBV19,TRBJ1-5,CASTPAGGRSNQPQHF,TGTGCCAGTACCCCAGCAGGGGGCAGGAGCAATCAGCCCCAGCATTTT
TRBD2,once,TRBV28,TRBJ2-5,CASSLLISLQSRGGRVETQYF,TGTGCCAGCAGTTTACTCATTTCCCTCCAATCCCGCGGCGGGAGGGTAGAGACCCAGTACTTC
TRBD1,.,TRBV7-6,TRBJ1-1,CASSPRTGFLNTEAFF,TGTGCCAGCAGCCCCCGGACAGGTTTTTTGAACACTGAAGCTTTCTTT
.,.,TRBV30,TRBJ1-5,CAWSLPRRSSNQPQHF,TGTGCCTGGAGTCTCCCGAGGAGGTCTAGCAATCAGCCCCAGCATTTT
.,.,TRBV9,TRBJ2-7,CASSPYSDTVYEQYF,TGTGCCAGCAGCCCCTATTCAGACACCGTTTACGAGCAGTACTTC
.,.,TRBV27,TRBJ2-6,CASRYRAGANVLTF,TGTGCCAGCAGGTACAGGGCTGGGGCCAACGTCCTGACTTTC
.,.,TRBV25-1,TRBJ1-1,CASSRQTGMNTEAFF,TGTGCCAGCAGTAGACAGACAGGAATGAACACTGAAGCTTTCTTT
TRBD1,.,TRBV5-1,TRBJ2-7,CASRHRGQGGYEQYF,TGCGCCAGCAGACATAGGGGACAGGGGGGCTACGAGCAGTACTTC
.,.,TRBV7-2,TRBJ2-7,CASSLDISANAFLQYF,TGTGCCAGCAGCTTAGACATAAGCGCGAACGCATTTTTGCAGTACTTC
TRBD2,.,TRBV29-1,TRBJ2-3,CSVEGREADTQYF,TGCAGCGTTGAAGGGCGGGAGGCGGATACGCAGTATTTT
.,.,TRBV9,TRBJ2-7,CASRKGDFYEQYF,TGTGCCAGCAGAAAAGGGGATTTCTACGAGCAGTACTTC
.,.,TRBV27,TRBJ2-7,CASSWRTGAYEQYF,TGTGCCAGCAGTTGGAGGACGGGGGCCTACGAGCAGTACTTC
TRBD2,.,TRBV28,TRBJ2-5,CASSLWASGRADGEGQETQYF,TGTGCCAGCAGTTTATGGGCTAGCGGGAGGGCTGATGGAGAAGGCCAAGAGACCCAGTACTTC
.,.,TRBV28,TRBJ1-2,CASSPRTASVDGYTF,TGTGCCAGCAGTCCCAGGACAGCTTCGGTGGATGGCTACACCTTC
.,.,TRBV5-1,TRBJ1-2,CASSLESSNYGYTF,TGCGCCAGCAGCTTGGAGAGTTCTAACTATGGCTACACCTTC
.,.,TRBV4-2,TRBJ2-7,CASSQDGTASERQYF,TGTGCCAGCAGCCAAGACGGGACTGCCTCCGAGAGGCAGTACTTC
TRBD1,.,TRBV5-4,TRBJ1-4,CASSPNRGGSNEKLFF,TGTGCCAGCAGCCCAAACAGGGGGGGGTCTAATGAAAAACTGTTTTTT
.,few,TRBV5-6,TRBJ1-2,CASSLAGGDHYGYTF,TGTGCCAGCAGCTTGGCTGGGGGGGACCACTATGGCTACACCTTC
.,once,TRBV5-1,TRBJ2-7,CASSSYDVGYEQYF,TGCGCCAGCAGCTCATATGATGTCGGCTACGAGCAGTACTTC
.,.,TRBV6-2/TRBV6-3,TRBJ1-1,CASSYDPTGNTEAFF,TGTGCCAGCAGTTACGATCCTACAGGGAACACTGAAGCTTTCTTT
TRBD2,.,TRBV5-1,TRBJ2-1,CASSLETSGSYNEQFF,TGCGCCAGCAGCTTGGAGACTAGCGGCTCCTACAATGAGCAGTTCTTC
.,.,TRBV2,TRBJ1-5,CASKKDIGENQPQHF,TGTGCCAGCAAGAAGGATATTGGAGAAAATCAGCCCCAGCATTTT
TRBD1,.,TRBV28,TRBJ2-1,CASRADRRKVSNEQFF,TGTGCCAGCAGAGCGGACAGGCGGAAAGTGTCCAATGAGCAGTTCTTC
.,once,TRBV5-1,TRBJ2-5,CASSSAGVQETQYF,TGCGCCAGCAGCTCAGCAGGGGTCCAAGAGACCCAGTACTTC
.,.,TRBV3-1/TRBV3-2,TRBJ2-5,CASSQRGLQQETQYF,TGTGCCAGCAGCCAGCGCGGACTGCAACAAGAGACCCAGTACTTC